The rows below give T cell receptor beta chains drawn from one sample of a study of T-cell reconstitution after alpha-beta-depleted transplantation in children. TCRdb used MiXCR to reprocess the PCR reads, holding one entry per CDR3 protein. Counted here are around 580,000 distinct CDR3 sequences, approximately 22% occurring once; the ten biggest clones make up 13% to 15%. Sample: PBMCs, mostly from graft donor cells, taken 360 days after TCRalphabeta/CD19-depleted stem cell transplant. Source of these receptors: a boy under three years old who had a stem cell transplant for acute myeloid leukemia, so the T cells may come from the graft donor. Each CDR3 is given with its conserved first and last residue. The D gene is left open where the match is weak. Not all rows give a size; the values are once, few, many and, for expanded clones, a class.

cdr3_nt	cdr3_aa	v_call	j_call	clone_size	cdr3_length	d_call
TGCGCCAGCAGCCAAGATCCGCTGAACTATGGCTACACCTTC	CASSQDPLNYGYTF	TRBV4-3	TRBJ1-2	.	14	.
TGCGCCAGCAGTGATTGGGAGACCCAGTACTTC	CASSDWETQYF	TRBV10-2	TRBJ2-5	many	11	.
TGCAGCGTAAAAGAGACAGGGACTGGCTATTGCTACACCTTC	CSVKETGTGYCYTF	TRBV29-1	TRBJ1-2	.	14	TRBD1
TGCAGTGCCCTACGACAGGGGAGAAGAACTGAAGCTTTCTTT	CSALRQGRRTEAFF	TRBV20-1	TRBJ1-1	many	14	TRBD1
TGTGCCAGCAGTTACGAGGGCAGAGGCGTGGGGCAGTTCTTC	CASSYEGRGVGQFF	TRBV6-5	TRBJ2-1	.	14	.
TGTGCCAGCAGCTTAGGCGCTACAGGGGGGAAAGCACCCCTCCACTTT	CASSLGATGGKAPLHF	TRBV7-2	TRBJ1-6	.	16	TRBD1
TGCAGTGCTAGAGTGCCTATGCACTCCTACAATGAGCAGTTCTTC	CSARVPMHSYNEQFF	TRBV20-1	TRBJ2-1	many	15	.
TGTGCCAGCAGGACTATCAGGGGGAGCGAGCAGTACTTC	CASRTIRGSEQYF	TRBV11-2	TRBJ2-7	few	13	TRBD1
TGTGCCAGCAGTTCGTGGGGAGGGAACACCGGGGAGCTGTTTTTT	CASSSWGGNTGELFF	TRBV12-3/TRBV12-4	TRBJ2-2	.	15	.
TGCGCCAGCAGCTTGGATGGCACCGGGGAGCTGTTTTTT	CASSLDGTGELFF	TRBV5-1	TRBJ2-2	many	13	.
TGCAGTGCTAGAGATTTATTAGGGACCCCACACCGCCGCACAGATACGCAGTATTTT	CSARDLLGTPHRRTDTQYF	TRBV20-1	TRBJ2-3	.	19	.
TGTGCCAGCAGCTCGGACTCTCTCAATCAGCCCCAGCATTTT	CASSSDSLNQPQHF	TRBV5-5	TRBJ1-5	.	14	.
TGCGCCAGCAGTCTTGAGGGGACAGGGGGCACAGATACGCAGTATTTT	CASSLEGTGGTDTQYF	TRBV4-1	TRBJ2-3	few	16	TRBD1
TGTGCCAGCAGTTTAGGACGGCTTGGTAATGAGCAGTTCTTC	CASSLGRLGNEQFF	TRBV12-3/TRBV12-4	TRBJ2-1	many	14	.
TGCAGTGCTAGTGGGGGGCCCCATGGGGAGACCCAGTACTTC	CSASGGPHGETQYF	TRBV20-1	TRBJ2-5	few	14	.
TGTGCCAGCTCCCAAACGAGGGCAGGGCGGCCTCATAAAAGCGGGGAGCTGTTTTTT	CASSQTRAGRPHKSGELFF	TRBV3-1	TRBJ2-2	.	19	.
TGTGCCATTCGGACCAGTCGGGACACTGAAGCTTTCTTT	CAIRTSRDTEAFF	TRBV10-3	TRBJ1-1	.	13	.
TGTGCCAGCAGCGGCTGGACAGACCAAGAGACCCAGTACTTC	CASSGWTDQETQYF	TRBV7-2	TRBJ2-5	.	14	.
TGCAGTGCTAGAGATAGGCTGACAAATTCACCCCTCCACTTT	CSARDRLTNSPLHF	TRBV20-1	TRBJ1-6	few	14	.
TGCGCCAGCAGCTTACCGGGGGCGAGCTACGAGCAGTACTTC	CASSLPGASYEQYF	TRBV5-1	TRBJ2-7	many	14	.
TGTGCCAGCAGTTACGGAGAGGTATACAGGGGGGCATTTACGTCACCCCTCCACTTT	CASSYGEVYRGAFTSPLHF	TRBV6-5	TRBJ1-6	.	19	TRBD1
TGTGCCAGCAGCGTAACCGGGGGACCTCAAAACACAGATACGCAGTATTTT	CASSVTGGPQNTDTQYF	TRBV9	TRBJ2-3	.	17	.
TGTGCCAGCAGCGAGAGGGGGGCCGGGGAGCTGTTTTTT	CASSERGAGELFF	TRBV9	TRBJ2-2	many	13	.
TGTGCCAGCAGCTCGCATAGCCTTTCGAGCACAGATACGCAGTATTTT	CASSSHSLSSTDTQYF	TRBV5-6	TRBJ2-3	many	16	.
TGCGCCAGCAGCCAAGATCTTTTCCGTAGACAGGGAACGGGCTACACCTTC	CASSQDLFRRQGTGYTF	TRBV4-1	TRBJ1-2	.	17	TRBD1
TGTGCCAGCACGACAGGGATCCATGGCTACACCTTC	CASTTGIHGYTF	TRBV12-3/TRBV12-4	TRBJ1-2	.	12	TRBD1
TGCAGTGCTAGAGATAGAGAGACTAGCGCCCTGTACAATGAGCAGTTCTTC	CSARDRETSALYNEQFF	TRBV20-1	TRBJ2-1	few	17	TRBD2
TGCGCCAGCAGCCAGGAACAGGGGGCGATTTACGAGCAGTACTTC	CASSQEQGAIYEQYF	TRBV4-3	TRBJ2-7	few	15	TRBD1
TGTGCCAGCAGCCGACTAACGAGCGAGCAGTACTTC	CASSRLTSEQYF	TRBV7-9	TRBJ2-7	.	12	.
TGTGCCAGCAGCTCAGATGGCGGGGGGGCCGGTAATGAGCAGTTCTTC	CASSSDGGGAGNEQFF	TRBV7-2	TRBJ2-1	.	16	TRBD2
TGTGCCAGCAGCTTGGTGAGACGGCGGAACTACGAGCAGTACTTC	CASSLVRRRNYEQYF	TRBV5-6	TRBJ2-7	.	15	.
TGTGCCAGCTCACCATACGACAGAGATAATTCACCCCTCCACTTT	CASSPYDRDNSPLHF	TRBV18	TRBJ1-6	few	15	.
TGCAGCGTTGGCCCTATTACTAGCGGGCGAACAGATACGCAGTATTTT	CSVGPITSGRTDTQYF	TRBV29-1	TRBJ2-3	.	16	TRBD2
TGTGCCAGCAGCATTCGACAGGGTAGGTTGACTGAAGCTTTCTTT	CASSIRQGRLTEAFF	TRBV7-2	TRBJ1-1	.	15	TRBD1
TGTGCCAGCAGCAAAACCGGGTTTCTTACCCCAGAGCAGTACTTC	CASSKTGFLTPEQYF	TRBV6-1	TRBJ2-7	few	15	.
TGTGCCAGCAGTGAGGGGGGACGAGGCTATGGCTACACCTTC	CASSEGGRGYGYTF	TRBV2	TRBJ1-2	.	14	.
TGTGCCAGCAGCTTCGATCCGAGACAGCTAACCTACAATGAGCAGTTCTTC	CASSFDPRQLTYNEQFF	TRBV7-6	TRBJ2-1	many	17	.
TGTGCCAGCAGTCGACTACTCCCGGCAGATACGCAGTATTTT	CASSRLLPADTQYF	TRBV13	TRBJ2-3	.	14	.
TGCAGTGCTCTGACTAGGGATCCGTTCTTC	CSALTRDPFF	TRBV20-1	TRBJ2-1	.	10	.
TGCGCCAGCAGCTTGGACAGCCTATTTTCGATGAACACTGAAGCTTTCTTT	CASSLDSLFSMNTEAFF	TRBV5-1	TRBJ1-1	.	17	.
TGTGCCAGCAGTTCCGGCGGCGACAATGAGCAGTTCTTC	CASSSGGDNEQFF	TRBV12-3/TRBV12-4	TRBJ2-1	many	13	.
TGCAGTGCGGAGGGCGGGGGGAGTTGGACCGGGGAGCTGTTTTTT	CSAEGGGSWTGELFF	TRBV20-1	TRBJ2-2	.	15	TRBD2
TGTGCCACCAGCAGAGACGAGCGGGGGGTGGGTGAGCAGTTCTTC	CATSRDERGVGEQFF	TRBV15	TRBJ2-1	.	15	TRBD2
TGCGCCAGCAGCCAAGAAGGTTGGGACAGGGACCACGAGCAGTACTTC	CASSQEGWDRDHEQYF	TRBV4-1	TRBJ2-7	many	16	TRBD1
TGCGCCAGCAGCCAAGCCCTCGATATGGTCAATGAGCAGTTCTTC	CASSQALDMVNEQFF	TRBV4-1	TRBJ2-1	.	15	.